The rows below give T cell receptor beta chains drawn from one sample of a study of cytomegalovirus exposure and HLA in healthy donors. Using immunoSEQ multiplex PCR, the repertoire was profiled, and TCRdb retains in-frame clones only, with some absent. The sample contains roughly 150,000 clones, around 9.6% of which appear only once. The specimen was PBMCs. All receptors derive from a male donor in good health and CMV-seronegative. Both conserved end residues are part of each CDR3.

TRBV11-3,CASSLGPGAGELFF
TRBV30,CAWDRGTRNSPLHF
TRBV9,CASSPRGLNNQETQYF
TRBV19,CASSIRDRGQPQHF
TRBV28,CASSFPYSYEQYF
TRBV15,CATSSRQEVNTGELFF
TRBV28,CASSWGGNYGYTF
TRBV6-1,CASSRTGFAGETQYF
TRBV10-2,CASTGPEGFQLDGYTF
TRBV9,CASSPRLALQETQYF
TRBV28,CASSSTVSNQPQHF
TRBV5-1,CASSQEGRYNQPQHF
TRBV6-5,CASSVAGLGNQPQHF
TRBV7-6,CASGPQGNQPQHF
TRBV7-3,CASSESSGSYEQYF
TRBV7-3,CASSFDRGRDGYTF
TRBV28,CASKQELYGYTF
TRBV4-2,CASSQPTGWEKLFF
TRBV19,CASSLRGVSNQPQHF
TRBV19,CASSIQGVMNTEAFF
TRBV18,CASSPGRGREKLFF
TRBV25-1,CASSPRTGLAVYQETQYF
TRBV4-1,CASSQDRDLETQYF
TRBV7-3,CASSPGGYNEQFF
TRBV10-3,CAIPCRSCNQPQHF
TRBV9,CASSGTGTGGEQFF
TRBV6-5,CASREAINQPQHF
TRBV5-1,CASSFGGRSYEQYF
TRBV7-9,CASSQDRVTGELFF
TRBV19,CASSMDTPTNEKLFF
TRBV30,CAWSTGPGQGFYEQYF
TRBV7-2,CASSLNRGGGNEKLFF
TRBV27,CASSLYRDSSYEQYF
TRBV5-6,CASSWGGQGAYEQYF
TRBV7-3,CASSLSAGRWTGELFF
TRBV28,CASSSPRMGRFDTGELFF
TRBV9,CASRRITQTGIYNEQFF
TRBV28,CASSSTTMAANTGELFF
TRBV5-1,CASSLVGGYGYTF
TRBV2,CASSDVGHQFYGYTF
TRBV7-9,CASSRQETEAFF
TRBV9,CASSVEAGSGNTIYF
TRBV7-9,CASSLERGETDTQYF
TRBV4-1,CASSQGPIAGGTYNEQFF
TRBV6-5,CASSRQALSYEQYF
TRBV19,CASSQLTPNYGYTF
TRBV10-1,CASSESNAGIRENTIYF
TRBV25-1,CASSEPPGTDASYNEQFF
TRBV28,CASSLGGTGGIYEQYF
TRBV7-3,CASSFVATSEQFF
TRBV4-2,CASSTSGGASYEQYF
TRBV19,CASSSRTGDTYEQYF